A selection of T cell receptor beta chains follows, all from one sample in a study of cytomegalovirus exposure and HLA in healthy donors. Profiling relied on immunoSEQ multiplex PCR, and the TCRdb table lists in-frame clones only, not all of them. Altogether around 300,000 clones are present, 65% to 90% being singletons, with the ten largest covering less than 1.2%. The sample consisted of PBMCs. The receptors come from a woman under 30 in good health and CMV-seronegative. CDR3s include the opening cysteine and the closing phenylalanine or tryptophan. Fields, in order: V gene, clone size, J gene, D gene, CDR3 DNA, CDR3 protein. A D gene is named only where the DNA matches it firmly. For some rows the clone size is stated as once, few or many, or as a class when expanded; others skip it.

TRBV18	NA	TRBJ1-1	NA	TGTGCCAGCTCCTATTTTCGGGGGGCCGGGAACACTGAAGCTTTCTTT	CASSYFRGAGNTEAFF
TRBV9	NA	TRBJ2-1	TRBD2	TGTGCCAGCAGCGTCGAAGGGGCGGGGGTTCTCTCCTACAATGAGCAGTTCTTC	CASSVEGAGVLSYNEQFF
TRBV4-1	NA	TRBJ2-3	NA	TGCGCCAGCAGCCGAGCGACAGGTTCGAGCACAGATACGCAGTATTTT	CASSRATGSSTDTQYF
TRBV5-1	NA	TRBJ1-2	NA	TGCGCCAGCAGCCTGACACGCATCTATGGCTACACCTTC	CASSLTRIYGYTF
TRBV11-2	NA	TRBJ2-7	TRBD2	TGTGCCAGCAGCTTGGGGACTAGCGGGAGTCCTAAGCAGTACTTC	CASSLGTSGSPKQYF
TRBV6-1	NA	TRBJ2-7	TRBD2	TGTGTGGGTGGGGGGGGACTTCCCTACGAGCAGTACTTC	CVGGGGLPYEQYF
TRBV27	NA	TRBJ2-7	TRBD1	TGTGCCAGCAGTTCCCAACAGGGGGAAGGGCTCGAGCAGTACTTC	CASSSQQGEGLEQYF
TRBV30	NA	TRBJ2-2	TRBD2	TGTGCCTGGAGTGTAGCCCCCATCAGCGGGGCGAACACCGGGGAGCTGTTTTTT	CAWSVAPISGANTGELFF
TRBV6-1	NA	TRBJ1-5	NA	TGTGCCAGCAGTAACGGGTTTGCTAGCAATCAGCCCCAGCATTTT	CASSNGFASNQPQHF
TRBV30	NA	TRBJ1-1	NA	TGTGCCTGGACCATACTCAGGGAAGCTTTCTTT	CAWTILREAFF
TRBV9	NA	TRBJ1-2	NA	TGTGCCAGCAGCGTAGTGAGGGATGGCTACACCTTC	CASSVVRDGYTF
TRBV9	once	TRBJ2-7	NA	TGTGCCAGCAGCCTGAGGCCGAGACAGGGAGGATACGAGCAGTACTTC	CASSLRPRQGGYEQYF
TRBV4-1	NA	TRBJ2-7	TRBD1	TGCGCCAGCAGCCCCCAAGGGCGGTACGGGACAGGGGGTTACGAGCAGTACTTC	CASSPQGRYGTGGYEQYF
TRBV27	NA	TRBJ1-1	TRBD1	TGTGCCAGCAGTCCGGGACAGGGGGTGACTGAAGCTTTCTTT	CASSPGQGVTEAFF
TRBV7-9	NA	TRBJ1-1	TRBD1	TGTGCCAGCAGCTGGGGACAGGGGAACACTGAAGCTTTCTTT	CASSWGQGNTEAFF
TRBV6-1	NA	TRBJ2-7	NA	TGTGCCAGCAGTGAAGCCCGCTGGACAGGAGGGCCCTCCTACGAGCAGTACTTC	CASSEARWTGGPSYEQYF
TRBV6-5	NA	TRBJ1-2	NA	TGTGCCAGCAGTTACTTGGCGGGAGCTAACTATGGCTACACCTTC	CASSYLAGANYGYTF
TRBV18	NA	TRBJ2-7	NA	TGTGCCAGCTCACCACCGGGTGCAGGGGACTCCTACGAGCAGTACTTC	CASSPPGAGDSYEQYF
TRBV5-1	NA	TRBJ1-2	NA	TGCGCCAGCAGCTTGGTGATAGGGGGTAACTATGGCTACACCTTC	CASSLVIGGNYGYTF
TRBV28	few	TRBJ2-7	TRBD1	TGTGCCATTACGGGACAGACCTACGAGCAGTACTTC	CAITGQTYEQYF
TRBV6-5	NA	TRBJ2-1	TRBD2	TGTGCCAGCTTAGCGGGAGAATGGAATGAGCAGTTCTTC	CASLAGEWNEQFF
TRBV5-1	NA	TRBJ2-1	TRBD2	TGCGCCAGCAGCTTGGTAACTAGCGGGAGAGGCAATGAGCAGTTCTTC	CASSLVTSGRGNEQFF
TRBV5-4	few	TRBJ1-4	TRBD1	TGTGCCAGCAGCTTACAGGGGGCTAGTGAAAAACTGTTTTTT	CASSLQGASEKLFF
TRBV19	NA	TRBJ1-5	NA	TGTGCCAGTAGTTCAGGGTCTGCCCAATATAGCAATCAGCCCCAGCATTTT	CASSSGSAQYSNQPQHF
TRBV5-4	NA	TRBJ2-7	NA	TGTGCCAGCAGCTTATTGGGTAGCGGGACAGCTACGAGGCAGTACTTC	CASSLLGSGTATRQYF
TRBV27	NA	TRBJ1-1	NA	TGTGCCAGCAGTTTATTCCCCCCTCGACAGTTGTACACTGAAGCTTTCTTT	CASSLFPPRQLYTEAFF
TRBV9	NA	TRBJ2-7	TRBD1	TGTGCCAGCAGCCCCGGGACAGACCCCTACGAGCAGTACTTC	CASSPGTDPYEQYF
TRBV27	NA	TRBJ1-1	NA	TGTGCCAGCAGTTTAAACGGGGACACTGAAGCTTTCTTT	CASSLNGDTEAFF
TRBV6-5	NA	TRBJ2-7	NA	TGTGCCAGCAGTTACTCGTGGGAGAACCCCTACGAGCAGTACTTC	CASSYSWENPYEQYF
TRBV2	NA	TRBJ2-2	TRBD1	TGTGCCAGCAGTACACACGCTTTATGGGGACAGACGAACACCGGGGAGCTGTTTTTT	CASSTHALWGQTNTGELFF
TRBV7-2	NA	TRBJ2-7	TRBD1	TGTGCCAGCAGACGACAGGGTAACGAGCAGTACTTC	CASRRQGNEQYF
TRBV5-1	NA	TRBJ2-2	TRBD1	TGCGCCAGCAGCTTGGAGGGGACAGGGCGCAACACCGGGGAGCTGTTTTTT	CASSLEGTGRNTGELFF
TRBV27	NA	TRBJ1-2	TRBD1	TGTGCCAGCTGCCTTCAAGGAGACAGGGCCTTTATCTATGGCTACACCTTC	CASCLQGDRAFIYGYTF
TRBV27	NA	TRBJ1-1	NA	TGTGCCAGCAGTTTAGGGACTCTTATGAACACTGAAGCTTTCTTT	CASSLGTLMNTEAFF
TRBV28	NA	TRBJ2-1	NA	TGTGCCAGCAGCACCAATGAGGCGAGCTCCTACAATGAGCAGTTCTTC	CASSTNEASSYNEQFF
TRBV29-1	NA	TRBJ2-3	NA	TGCAGCGTGGGCAGAAACACAGATACGCAGTATTTT	CSVGRNTDTQYF
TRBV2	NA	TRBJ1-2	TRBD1	TGTGCCAGCAGCCCGGGACAGGGCGGAGGTGGTGGCTACACCTTC	CASSPGQGGGGGYTF
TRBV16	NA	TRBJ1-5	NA	TGTGCCAGCAGCCAAGGGCAGGGTGGACAGCCCCAGCATTTT	CASSQGQGGQPQHF
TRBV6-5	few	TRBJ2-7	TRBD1	TGTGCCAGCAGTTACAATAGGGGGCACGAGCAGTACTTC	CASSYNRGHEQYF
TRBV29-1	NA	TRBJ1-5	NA	TGCAGCGTTGAGGAGTTCAGCAATCAGCCCCAGCATTTT	CSVEEFSNQPQHF
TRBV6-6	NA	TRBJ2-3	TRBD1	TGTGCCAGCAGCTGGGACAGTTCTAGCACAGATACGCAGTATTTT	CASSWDSSSTDTQYF
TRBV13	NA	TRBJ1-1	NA	TGTGCCAGCAGCTATCAACAGGGTAGCACTGAAGCTTTCTTT	CASSYQQGSTEAFF
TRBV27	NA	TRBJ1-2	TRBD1	TGTGCCAGCAGTTTACGCCCTCAGGGGGCCTATGGCTACACCTTC	CASSLRPQGAYGYTF
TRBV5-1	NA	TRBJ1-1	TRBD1	TGCGCCAGCAGCTTGGCCGGGACAGGGTATAGGAACACTGAAGCTTTCTTT	CASSLAGTGYRNTEAFF
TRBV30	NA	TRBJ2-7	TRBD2	TGTGCCTGGGGACTAGCGGGAGATGGGGAGGGCGCCTACGAGCAGTACTTC	CAWGLAGDGEGAYEQYF
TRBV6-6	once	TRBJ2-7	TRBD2	TGTGCCAGCAGCGACCGTGCGGGGGGGGTCGAGCAGTACTTC	CASSDRAGGVEQYF